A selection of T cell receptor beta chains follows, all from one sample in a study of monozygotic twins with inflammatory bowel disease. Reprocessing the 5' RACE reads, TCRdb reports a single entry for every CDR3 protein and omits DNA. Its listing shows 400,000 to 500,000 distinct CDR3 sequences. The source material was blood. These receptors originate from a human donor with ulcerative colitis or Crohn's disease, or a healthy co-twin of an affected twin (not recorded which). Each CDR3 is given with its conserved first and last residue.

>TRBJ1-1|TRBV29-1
CSVRHRGQNTEAFF
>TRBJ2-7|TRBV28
CASSSLTKRRAYEQYF
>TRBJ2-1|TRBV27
CASSLRLAAYNEQFF
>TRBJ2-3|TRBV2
CASSAGLYGTDTQYF
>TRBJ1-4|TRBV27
CASSLRGSRDEKLFF
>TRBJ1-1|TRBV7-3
CASSLDPANTEAFF
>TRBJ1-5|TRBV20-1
CSARVGLRDNQPQHF
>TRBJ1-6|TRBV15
CATSRDLGDSPLHF
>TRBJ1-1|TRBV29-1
CSVIRGALNTEAFF
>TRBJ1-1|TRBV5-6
CASSLDRGDMNTEAFF
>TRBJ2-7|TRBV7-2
CASSLEEYYEQYF
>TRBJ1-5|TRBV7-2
CASRIQGSGQPQHF
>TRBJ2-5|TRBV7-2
CASSRLAGVSAETQYF
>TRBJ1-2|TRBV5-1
CASSVAGTGNYGYTF
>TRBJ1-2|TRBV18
CASSPWSPANYGYTF
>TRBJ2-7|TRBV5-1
CASSLALEGEQYF
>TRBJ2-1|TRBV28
CASTRGAGPPPINEQFF
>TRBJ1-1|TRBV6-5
CASTVEGIEAFF
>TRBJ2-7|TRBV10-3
CAIGYGLADLYEQYF
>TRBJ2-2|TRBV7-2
CASSLALGGARELFF
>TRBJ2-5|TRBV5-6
CASSPSPHQQETQYF
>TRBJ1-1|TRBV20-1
CSAFRDGGSEAFF
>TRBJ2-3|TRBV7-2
CASSDGLHTDTQYF
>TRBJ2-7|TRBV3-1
CASSQDRLAGQTYEQYF
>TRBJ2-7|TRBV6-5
CASSYGAGGPVEQYF
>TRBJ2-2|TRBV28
CASSLVSESANTGELFF
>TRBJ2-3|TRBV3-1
CASSLKRRGRGDTQYF
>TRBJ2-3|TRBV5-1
CASSPRRGGTDTQYF
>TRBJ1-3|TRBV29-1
CSVSTVSGNTIYF